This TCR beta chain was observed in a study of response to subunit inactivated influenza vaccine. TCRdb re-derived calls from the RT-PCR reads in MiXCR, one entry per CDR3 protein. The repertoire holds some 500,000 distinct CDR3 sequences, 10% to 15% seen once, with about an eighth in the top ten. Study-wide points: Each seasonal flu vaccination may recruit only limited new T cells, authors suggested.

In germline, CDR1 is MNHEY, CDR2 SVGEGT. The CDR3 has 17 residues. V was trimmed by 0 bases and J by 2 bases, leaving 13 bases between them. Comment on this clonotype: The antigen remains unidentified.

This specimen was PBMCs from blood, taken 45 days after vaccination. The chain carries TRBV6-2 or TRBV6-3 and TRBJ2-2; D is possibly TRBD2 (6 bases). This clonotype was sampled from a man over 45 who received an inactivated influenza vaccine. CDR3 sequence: CASSYSNWRGNTGELFF. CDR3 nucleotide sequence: TGTGCCAGCAGTTACTCCAACTGGCGGGGAAACACCGGGGAGCTGTTTTTT.